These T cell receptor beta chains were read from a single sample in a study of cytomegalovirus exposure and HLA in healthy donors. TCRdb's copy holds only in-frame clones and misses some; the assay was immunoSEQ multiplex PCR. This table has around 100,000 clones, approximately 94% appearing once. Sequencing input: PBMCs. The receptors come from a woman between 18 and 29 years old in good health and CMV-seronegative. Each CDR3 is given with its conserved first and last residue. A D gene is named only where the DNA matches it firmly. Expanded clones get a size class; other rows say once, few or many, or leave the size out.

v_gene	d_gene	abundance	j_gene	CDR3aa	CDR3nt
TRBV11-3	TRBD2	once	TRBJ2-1	CASSMLWTSGGVYNEQFF	TGTGCCAGCAGCATGCTCTGGACTAGCGGGGGGGTATACAATGAGCAGTTCTTC
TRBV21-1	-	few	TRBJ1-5	CASSRTGGQYNSQPQHF	TGTGCCAGCAGCCGGACAGGGGGCCAATACAATAGTCAGCCCCAGCATTTT
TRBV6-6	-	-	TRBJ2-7	CASRPPGNQHEQYF	TGTGCCAGCAGGCCCCCGGGGAACCAGCACGAGCAGTACTTC
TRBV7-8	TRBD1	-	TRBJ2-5	CASSLGSAGGETQYF	TGTGCCAGCAGCTTAGGTTCGGCAGGGGGCGAGACCCAGTACTTC
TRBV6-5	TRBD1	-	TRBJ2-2	CASSFSTGTNGELFF	TGTGCCAGCAGCTTTTCGACAGGGACGAACGGGGAGCTGTTTTTT
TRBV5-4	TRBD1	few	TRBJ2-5	CASTLQGAVETQYF	TGTGCCAGCACCCTTCAGGGGGCCGTAGAGACCCAGTACTTC
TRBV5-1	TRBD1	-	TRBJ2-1	CASSTRDRDEQFF	TGCGCCAGCAGCACCCGGGACAGGGATGAGCAGTTCTTC
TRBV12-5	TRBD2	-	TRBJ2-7	CASGLPTGTPGLAGFYEQYF	TGTGCTAGTGGTTTGCCTACCGGGACACCGGGACTAGCGGGGTTCTACGAGCAGTACTTC
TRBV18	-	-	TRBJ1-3	CASSPQEASGNTIYF	TGTGCCAGCTCACCACAAGAGGCCTCTGGAAACACCATATATTTT
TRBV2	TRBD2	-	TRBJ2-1	CASRAGVGEQFF	TGTGCCAGCAGGGCGGGAGTAGGTGAGCAGTTCTTC
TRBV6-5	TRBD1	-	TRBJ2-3	CASSPVGRGPDTQYF	TGTGCCAGCAGCCCCGTGGGCAGGGGGCCAGATACGCAGTATTTT
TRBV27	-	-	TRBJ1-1	CASSSQGYMGEAFF	TGTGCCAGCAGTTCTCAGGGGTATATGGGTGAAGCTTTCTTT
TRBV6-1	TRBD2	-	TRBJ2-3	CASSDRLAGWSGTQYF	TGTGCCAGCAGTGACAGACTAGCGGGGTGGTCCGGTACGCAGTATTTT
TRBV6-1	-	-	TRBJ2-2	CASSEVVGVEGANTGELFF	TGTGCCAGCAGTGAAGTGGTGGGGGTGGAGGGCGCGAACACCGGGGAGCTGTTTTTT
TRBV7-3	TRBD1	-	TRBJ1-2	CASSILGGADGYTF	TGTGCCAGCAGCATCCTAGGGGGCGCGGACGGCTACACCTTC
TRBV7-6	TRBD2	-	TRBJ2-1	CASGTSDLTLGQFF	TGTGCCAGCGGAACTAGCGATCTAACCCTTGGGCAGTTCTTC
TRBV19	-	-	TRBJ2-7	CASSIQGWTEQYF	TGTGCCAGTAGTATCCAGGGTTGGACCGAGCAGTACTTC
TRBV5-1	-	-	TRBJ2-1	CASSLSGDRYNEQFF	TGCGCCAGCAGCCTGTCAGGGGACCGCTACAATGAGCAGTTCTTC
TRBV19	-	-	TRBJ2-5	CASSIEAGGETQYF	TGTGCCAGTAGTATAGAGGCGGGCGGAGAGACCCAGTACTTC
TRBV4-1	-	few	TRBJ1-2	CASSQGTAYTF	TGCGCCAGCAGCCAAGGGACAGCGTACACCTTC
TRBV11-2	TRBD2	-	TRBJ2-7	CASSGTSGFYSYEQYF	TGTGCCAGCAGCGGGACTAGCGGGTTTTACTCCTACGAGCAGTACTTC
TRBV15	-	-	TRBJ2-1	CATSRPNSNEQFF	TGTGCCACCAGCAGACCAAACAGCAATGAGCAGTTCTTC
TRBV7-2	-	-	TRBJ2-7	CASSPPTAYEQYF	TGTGCCAGCAGCCCACCGACAGCCTACGAGCAGTACTTC
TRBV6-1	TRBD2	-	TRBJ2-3	CASSERGGADTQYF	TGTGCCAGCAGTGAGCGGGGGGGTGCAGATACGCAGTATTTT
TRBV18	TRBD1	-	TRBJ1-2	CASSPPPGQGGLGSYGYTF	TGTGCCAGCTCACCACCTCCGGGACAGGGGGGGCTAGGCTCCTATGGCTACACCTTC
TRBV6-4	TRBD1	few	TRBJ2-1	CASSDRAGGYNEQFF	TGTGCCAGCAGTGACCGAGCAGGGGGCTACAATGAGCAGTTCTTC
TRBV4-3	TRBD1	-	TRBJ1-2	CASSLDRDGDYGYTF	TGCGCCAGCAGCTTAGACAGGGATGGGGACTATGGCTACACCTTC
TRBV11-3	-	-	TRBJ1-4	CASSLDGNEKLFF	TGTGCCAGCAGCTTAGACGGGAATGAAAAACTGTTTTTT
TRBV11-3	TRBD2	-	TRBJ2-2	CASSSPYGGGTTGELFF	TGTGCCAGCAGCTCTCCCTATGGCGGGGGAACGACCGGGGAGCTGTTTTTT
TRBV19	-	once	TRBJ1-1	CASIRTGLRAEAFF	TGTGCCAGTATTCGAACGGGGTTGCGAGCTGAAGCTTTCTTT
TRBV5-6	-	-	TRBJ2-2	CASSLTVYGAGELFF	TGTGCCAGCAGCTTGACCGTCTACGGGGCCGGGGAGCTGTTTTTT
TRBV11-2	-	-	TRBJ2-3	CASSWGRGMQATDTQYF	TGTGCCAGCAGCTGGGGACGGGGGATGCAGGCCACAGATACGCAGTATTTT
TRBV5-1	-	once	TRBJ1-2	CASSLTPELRSYGYTF	TGCGCCAGCAGCCTAACGCCGGAGCTGAGGTCATATGGCTACACCTTC
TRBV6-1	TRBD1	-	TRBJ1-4	CASRPPGTAREKLFF	TGTGCCAGCAGACCCCCCGGGACAGCAAGGGAAAAACTGTTTTTT
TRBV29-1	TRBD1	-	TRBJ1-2	CSVEARTGANYGYTF	TGCAGCGTTGAAGCCCGGACAGGGGCCAACTATGGCTACACCTTC
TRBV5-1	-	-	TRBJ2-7	CASKPAGREVYEQYF	TGCGCCAGCAAGCCAGCGGGCCGTGAGGTGTACGAGCAGTACTTC
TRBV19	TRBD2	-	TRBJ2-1	CASSVYSGGLYNEQFF	TGTGCCAGTAGTGTCTATAGCGGGGGCCTCTACAATGAGCAGTTCTTC